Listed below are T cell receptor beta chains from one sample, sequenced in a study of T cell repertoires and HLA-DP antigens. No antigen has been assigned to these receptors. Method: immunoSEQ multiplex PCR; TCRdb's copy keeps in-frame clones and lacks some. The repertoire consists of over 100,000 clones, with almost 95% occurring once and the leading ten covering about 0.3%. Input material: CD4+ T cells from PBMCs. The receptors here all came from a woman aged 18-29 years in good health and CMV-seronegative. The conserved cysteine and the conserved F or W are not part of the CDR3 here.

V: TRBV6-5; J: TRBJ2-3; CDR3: ASSYRQGTDTQY
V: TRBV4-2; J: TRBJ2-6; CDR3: ASSQAGTRRSGANVLT
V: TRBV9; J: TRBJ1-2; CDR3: ASMGQVPGYT
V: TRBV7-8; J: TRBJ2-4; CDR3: ASSHRGRGNIQY
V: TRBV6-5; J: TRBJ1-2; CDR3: ASSYSGPGEYGGYT
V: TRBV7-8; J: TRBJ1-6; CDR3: ASSYSTAPLH
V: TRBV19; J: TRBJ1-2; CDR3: ASSILRGSLYGYT
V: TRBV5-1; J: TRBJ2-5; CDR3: ASSFRRGQETQY
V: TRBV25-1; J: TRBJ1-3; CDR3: ASQSPGNTIY
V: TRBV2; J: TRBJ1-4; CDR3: ASARVRGVNEKLF
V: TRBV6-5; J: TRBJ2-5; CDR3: ASSSYSSFQETQY
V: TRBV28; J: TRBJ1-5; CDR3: ASSSATGFNQPQH
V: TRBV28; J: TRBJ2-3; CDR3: ASSISGGPRTDTQY
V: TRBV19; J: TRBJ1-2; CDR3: ASSSTGTANYGYT